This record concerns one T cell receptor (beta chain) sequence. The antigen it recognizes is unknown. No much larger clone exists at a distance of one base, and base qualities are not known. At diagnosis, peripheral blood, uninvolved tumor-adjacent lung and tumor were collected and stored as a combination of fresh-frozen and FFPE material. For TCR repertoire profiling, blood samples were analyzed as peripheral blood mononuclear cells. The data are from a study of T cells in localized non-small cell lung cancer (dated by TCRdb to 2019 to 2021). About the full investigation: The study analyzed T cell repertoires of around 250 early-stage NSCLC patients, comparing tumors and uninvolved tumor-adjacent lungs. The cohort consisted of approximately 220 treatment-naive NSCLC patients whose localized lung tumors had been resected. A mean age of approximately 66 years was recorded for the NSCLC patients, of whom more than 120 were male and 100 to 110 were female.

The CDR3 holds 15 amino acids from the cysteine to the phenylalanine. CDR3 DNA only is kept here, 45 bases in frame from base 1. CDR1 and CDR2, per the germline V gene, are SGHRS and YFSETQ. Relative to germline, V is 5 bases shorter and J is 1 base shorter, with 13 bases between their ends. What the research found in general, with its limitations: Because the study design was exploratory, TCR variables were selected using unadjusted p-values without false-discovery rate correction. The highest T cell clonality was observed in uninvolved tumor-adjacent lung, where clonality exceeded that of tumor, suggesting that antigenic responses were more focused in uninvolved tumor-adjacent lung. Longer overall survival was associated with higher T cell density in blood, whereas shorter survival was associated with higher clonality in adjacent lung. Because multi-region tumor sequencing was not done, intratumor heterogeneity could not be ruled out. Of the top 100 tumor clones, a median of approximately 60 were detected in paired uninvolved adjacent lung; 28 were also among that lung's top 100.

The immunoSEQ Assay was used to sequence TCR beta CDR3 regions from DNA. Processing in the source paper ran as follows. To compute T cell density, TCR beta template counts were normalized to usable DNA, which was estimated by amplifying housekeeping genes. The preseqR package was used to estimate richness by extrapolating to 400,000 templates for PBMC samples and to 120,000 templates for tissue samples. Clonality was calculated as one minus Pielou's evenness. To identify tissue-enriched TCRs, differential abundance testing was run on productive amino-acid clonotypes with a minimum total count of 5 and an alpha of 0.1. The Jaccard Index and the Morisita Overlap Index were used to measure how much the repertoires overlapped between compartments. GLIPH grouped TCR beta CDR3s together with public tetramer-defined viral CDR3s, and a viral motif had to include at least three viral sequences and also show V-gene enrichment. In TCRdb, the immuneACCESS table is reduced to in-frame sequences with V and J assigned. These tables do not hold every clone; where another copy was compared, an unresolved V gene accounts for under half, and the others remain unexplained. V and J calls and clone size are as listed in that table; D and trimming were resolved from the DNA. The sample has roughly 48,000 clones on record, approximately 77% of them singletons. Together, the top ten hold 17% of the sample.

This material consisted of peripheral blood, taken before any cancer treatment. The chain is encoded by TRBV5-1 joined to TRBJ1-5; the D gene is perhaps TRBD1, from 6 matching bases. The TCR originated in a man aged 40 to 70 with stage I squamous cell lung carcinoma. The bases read TGCGCCAGCAGTCTTACAGGGTTGAGCAATCAGCCCCAGCATTTT. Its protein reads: CASSLTGLSNQPQHF.